These T cell receptor beta chains were read from a single sample in a study of T cell clones after liver transplantation. Assay: immunoSEQ multiplex PCR; the TCRdb copy retains only in-frame clones and omits some. The data show tens of thousands of clones, with roughly 80% seen just once and about 0.79% held by the top ten. The sample consisted of CD4+ T cells from blood, taken 12 months after liver transplant. The receptors derive from a human patient who received a liver transplant. Some of the T cells may derive from the graft donor. The CDR3 runs from the conserved cysteine through the conserved F or W. D genes are given only for firm matches. A clone size is listed for some rows: how often the clone was seen (once, few, many), or a class if it is expanded.

j_gene: TRBJ1-2; d_gene: TRBD1; abundance: few; v_gene: TRBV5-4; CDR3nt: TGTGCCAGCAGCCCACCCGGGACAGTCTCTTCCCTCTATGGCTACACCTTC; CDR3aa: CASSPPGTVSSLYGYTF
j_gene: TRBJ1-4; d_gene: .; abundance: .; v_gene: TRBV5-1; CDR3nt: TGCGCCAGCAGACGGGACATGGGTAATGAAAAACTGTTTTTT; CDR3aa: CASRRDMGNEKLFF
j_gene: TRBJ1-5; d_gene: .; abundance: .; v_gene: TRBV9; CDR3nt: TGTGCCAGCAGCGTCGGGACGGTAGGGAATCAGCCCCAGCATTTT; CDR3aa: CASSVGTVGNQPQHF
j_gene: TRBJ1-5; d_gene: .; abundance: once; v_gene: TRBV6-5; CDR3nt: TGTGCCAGCAGTTACGCACGGTATAGCAATCAGCCCCAGCATTTT; CDR3aa: CASSYARYSNQPQHF
j_gene: TRBJ2-5; d_gene: .; abundance: .; v_gene: TRBV10-2; CDR3nt: TGCGCCAGCAGTGGACAGTTGGGTGAGACCCAGTACTTC; CDR3aa: CASSGQLGETQYF
j_gene: TRBJ2-5; d_gene: TRBD2; abundance: .; v_gene: TRBV5-1; CDR3nt: TGCGCCAGCAGCCTTGATCCTAGCGGGACGAAAGAGACCCAGTACTTC; CDR3aa: CASSLDPSGTKETQYF
j_gene: TRBJ1-1; d_gene: TRBD1; abundance: once; v_gene: TRBV5-1; CDR3nt: TGCGCCAGCAGCCCAGAGACAGGGGCTGAAGCTTTCTTT; CDR3aa: CASSPETGAEAFF
j_gene: TRBJ1-1; d_gene: TRBD1; abundance: medium-sized; v_gene: TRBV27; CDR3nt: TGTGCCAGCAGTATACAGGGGTACACTGAAGCTTTCTTT; CDR3aa: CASSIQGYTEAFF
j_gene: TRBJ1-4; d_gene: .; abundance: .; v_gene: TRBV5-5; CDR3nt: TGTGCCAGCAGCGTCAGGGGAACTAATGAAAAACTGTTTTTT; CDR3aa: CASSVRGTNEKLFF
j_gene: TRBJ2-7; d_gene: .; abundance: .; v_gene: TRBV10-3; CDR3nt: TGTGCCATCAAAAAACAGAGGGCCGCCTACGAGCAGTACTTC; CDR3aa: CAIKKQRAAYEQYF
j_gene: TRBJ2-5; d_gene: TRBD2; abundance: .; v_gene: TRBV11-2; CDR3nt: TGTGCCAGCAGCTTAGGTGGGACTAGCGGGTTTGAGACCCAGTACTTC; CDR3aa: CASSLGGTSGFETQYF
j_gene: TRBJ1-1; d_gene: TRBD1; abundance: .; v_gene: TRBV10-2; CDR3nt: TGCGCCAGCAGCCCCGGGACAGGGAATTTTTTCTTT; CDR3aa: CASSPGTGNFFF
j_gene: TRBJ2-7; d_gene: TRBD1; abundance: .; v_gene: TRBV29-1; CDR3nt: TGCAGCGTTCGGGACAGGGACCATGGGCAGTACTTC; CDR3aa: CSVRDRDHGQYF
j_gene: TRBJ2-2; d_gene: .; abundance: .; v_gene: TRBV18; CDR3nt: TGTGCCAGCTCACCACGGGCAGGGTCGAACACCGGGGAGCTGTTTTTT; CDR3aa: CASSPRAGSNTGELFF
j_gene: TRBJ2-7; d_gene: .; abundance: .; v_gene: TRBV7-2; CDR3nt: TGTGCCAGCAGCCCCTTTCGAGGGGTGCCTTTCGAGCAGTACTTC; CDR3aa: CASSPFRGVPFEQYF
j_gene: TRBJ2-6; d_gene: .; abundance: .; v_gene: TRBV11-2; CDR3nt: TGTGCCAGCTCCCCGACCTCTGGGGCCAACGTCCTGACTTTC; CDR3aa: CASSPTSGANVLTF
j_gene: TRBJ1-2; d_gene: TRBD1; abundance: .; v_gene: TRBV27; CDR3nt: TGTGCCAGCGGTGGGACAGTGGGCTATGGCTACACCTTC; CDR3aa: CASGGTVGYGYTF
j_gene: TRBJ2-1; d_gene: TRBD2; abundance: .; v_gene: TRBV10-1; CDR3nt: TGCGCCAGCAGTGAGTCCCGACTAGCGGGAGCATCTAGGCAGTTCTTC; CDR3aa: CASSESRLAGASRQFF
j_gene: TRBJ1-1; d_gene: .; abundance: .; v_gene: TRBV4-3; CDR3nt: TGCGCCAGCAGCCAACTTCGGGCCGACACTGAAGCTTTCTTT; CDR3aa: CASSQLRADTEAFF
j_gene: TRBJ2-5; d_gene: .; abundance: .; v_gene: TRBV11-2; CDR3nt: TGTGCCAGCAGCTCCCGGGAGACCCAGTACTTC; CDR3aa: CASSSRETQYF
j_gene: TRBJ2-2; d_gene: .; abundance: once; v_gene: TRBV7-3; CDR3nt: TGTGCCAGCAGCTTGGAAGGGTCCAACACCGGGGAGCTGTTTTTT; CDR3aa: CASSLEGSNTGELFF
j_gene: TRBJ2-7; d_gene: TRBD2; abundance: once; v_gene: TRBV28; CDR3nt: TGTGCCACCCGAGCGGGGATCTACGAGCAGTACTTC; CDR3aa: CATRAGIYEQYF
j_gene: TRBJ2-1; d_gene: .; abundance: .; v_gene: TRBV2; CDR3nt: TGTGCCAGCACGACCGCACGCTACAATGAGCAGTTCTTC; CDR3aa: CASTTARYNEQFF
j_gene: TRBJ1-2; d_gene: .; abundance: few; v_gene: TRBV5-1; CDR3nt: TGCGCCAGCAGCTTGATTGTGGGGGCCAGGGGCTACACCTTC; CDR3aa: CASSLIVGARGYTF
j_gene: TRBJ1-3; d_gene: .; abundance: .; v_gene: TRBV28; CDR3nt: TGTGCCAGCAGTTTTGAGGCAGGGGCTGGAAACACCATATATTTT; CDR3aa: CASSFEAGAGNTIYF
j_gene: TRBJ2-2; d_gene: .; abundance: once; v_gene: TRBV28; CDR3nt: TGTGCCAGCAGTTTTAACCCCGCGAACACCGGGGAGCTGTTTTTT; CDR3aa: CASSFNPANTGELFF
j_gene: TRBJ2-7; d_gene: TRBD2; abundance: .; v_gene: TRBV6-1; CDR3nt: TGTGCCAGCAGGCGGGAGACCGGGGGGGCCTACGAGCAGTACTTC; CDR3aa: CASRRETGGAYEQYF
j_gene: TRBJ1-1; d_gene: .; abundance: .; v_gene: TRBV4-1; CDR3nt: TGCGCCAGCAGCCAAGATAGGAGGGCCAGGGGTGACACTGAAGCTTTCTTT; CDR3aa: CASSQDRRARGDTEAFF
j_gene: TRBJ1-5; d_gene: .; abundance: few; v_gene: TRBV19; CDR3nt: TGTGCCAGTAGTATGCACAGTCAGCCCCAGCATTTT; CDR3aa: CASSMHSQPQHF
j_gene: TRBJ2-7; d_gene: TRBD2; abundance: .; v_gene: TRBV2; CDR3nt: TGTGCCAGCAGTGTTAAAGCGGGAGAGAACGAGCAGTACTTC; CDR3aa: CASSVKAGENEQYF
j_gene: TRBJ2-5; d_gene: .; abundance: .; v_gene: TRBV18; CDR3nt: TGTGCCAGCTCATCCGAACAGGGATGGGCCCAGTACTTC; CDR3aa: CASSSEQGWAQYF
j_gene: TRBJ2-7; d_gene: .; abundance: .; v_gene: TRBV2; CDR3nt: TGTGCCAGCAATTGGGAAGGTTGGGACCGCCCCATGTACGAGCAGTACTTC; CDR3aa: CASNWEGWDRPMYEQYF
j_gene: TRBJ2-7; d_gene: TRBD2; abundance: few; v_gene: TRBV14; CDR3nt: TGTGCCAGCAGCCAGGGGAGGGTCTCCTACGAGCAGTACTTC; CDR3aa: CASSQGRVSYEQYF
j_gene: TRBJ2-7; d_gene: .; abundance: .; v_gene: TRBV7-2; CDR3nt: TGTGCCAGCAGCTTAGGACAGGCCCCTTTCGGGGACCTCGAGCAGTACTTC; CDR3aa: CASSLGQAPFGDLEQYF
j_gene: TRBJ2-1; d_gene: TRBD1; abundance: medium-sized; v_gene: TRBV14; CDR3nt: TGTGCCAGCAGCCAAGATAGACAGGGGAGGAATGAGCAGTTCTTC; CDR3aa: CASSQDRQGRNEQFF
j_gene: TRBJ2-4; d_gene: TRBD2; abundance: .; v_gene: TRBV28; CDR3nt: TGTGCCAGCAGTTGGGGACTAGCGGGAGGTCCGGCCAAAAACATTCAGTACTTC; CDR3aa: CASSWGLAGGPAKNIQYF
j_gene: TRBJ1-2; d_gene: TRBD1; abundance: .; v_gene: TRBV7-3; CDR3nt: TGTGCCAGCAGCTCCGGGACAGGGGATGGCTACACCTTC; CDR3aa: CASSSGTGDGYTF
j_gene: TRBJ2-1; d_gene: TRBD2; abundance: .; v_gene: TRBV29-1; CDR3nt: TGCAGCGTTGAAGATCCTAGCGGGAAGGCCGGGCAGTTCTTC; CDR3aa: CSVEDPSGKAGQFF
j_gene: TRBJ1-1; d_gene: .; abundance: few; v_gene: TRBV2; CDR3nt: TGTGCCAGCAGGAAGGGGCGGGGGGCGGAGAACACTGAAGCTTTCTTT; CDR3aa: CASRKGRGAENTEAFF
j_gene: TRBJ2-1; d_gene: TRBD2; abundance: .; v_gene: TRBV27; CDR3nt: TGTGCCAGCAGTTTACCGCCCAGGGCCACGGGGGGGAATGAGCAGTTCTTC; CDR3aa: CASSLPPRATGGNEQFF
j_gene: TRBJ1-5; d_gene: TRBD1; abundance: .; v_gene: TRBV7-9; CDR3nt: TGTGCCAGCAGCTTAGTAGGGGGCCCCAATCAGCCCCAGCATTTT; CDR3aa: CASSLVGGPNQPQHF
j_gene: TRBJ2-6; d_gene: TRBD1; abundance: .; v_gene: TRBV28; CDR3nt: TGTGCCAGCAGTTTATGGACAGGGTACCCTGGGGCCAACGTCCTGACTTTC; CDR3aa: CASSLWTGYPGANVLTF
j_gene: TRBJ1-1; d_gene: .; abundance: once; v_gene: TRBV6-6; CDR3nt: TGTGCCAGCAGTTACTCTGGAGCGAACACTGAAGCTTTCTTT; CDR3aa: CASSYSGANTEAFF
j_gene: TRBJ2-5; d_gene: TRBD2; abundance: .; v_gene: TRBV5-6; CDR3nt: TGTGCCAGCAGCTTGGGTATGACTAGCGCCCAAGAGACCCAGTACTTC; CDR3aa: CASSLGMTSAQETQYF
j_gene: TRBJ2-2; d_gene: .; abundance: .; v_gene: TRBV15; CDR3nt: TGTGCCACCAGCAGTTCCTCGGACTGGAACACCGGGGAGCTGTTTTTT; CDR3aa: CATSSSSDWNTGELFF
j_gene: TRBJ2-1; d_gene: .; abundance: .; v_gene: TRBV27; CDR3nt: TGTGCCAGCAGTTTATACCCTAGCGCATCCTACAATGAGCAGTTCTTC; CDR3aa: CASSLYPSASYNEQFF
j_gene: TRBJ2-5; d_gene: TRBD1; abundance: .; v_gene: TRBV10-2; CDR3nt: TGCGCCACCTCCCACAGGGGGCTAGGGGAGACCCAGTACTTC; CDR3aa: CATSHRGLGETQYF
j_gene: TRBJ2-3; d_gene: .; abundance: .; v_gene: TRBV11-1; CDR3nt: TGTGCCAGCAGCTTAGACGTTTGGAGCACAGATACGCAGTATTTT; CDR3aa: CASSLDVWSTDTQYF
j_gene: TRBJ2-3; d_gene: TRBD1; abundance: .; v_gene: TRBV5-1; CDR3nt: TGCGCCAGCAGCCTCCGGACAGGCTTAAGGGCAGATACGCAGTATTTT; CDR3aa: CASSLRTGLRADTQYF
j_gene: TRBJ1-2; d_gene: .; abundance: few; v_gene: TRBV6-5; CDR3nt: TGTGCCAGCAGTTACTCCAAAAGGGGAGACTATGGCTACACCTTC; CDR3aa: CASSYSKRGDYGYTF
j_gene: TRBJ2-3; d_gene: .; abundance: once; v_gene: TRBV7-2; CDR3nt: TGTGCCAGCAGCTTAGACAGAACTAGCACAGATACGCAGTATTTT; CDR3aa: CASSLDRTSTDTQYF
j_gene: TRBJ2-1; d_gene: .; abundance: .; v_gene: TRBV14; CDR3nt: TGTGCCAGCAGCCAAGATCTGGGCAATGAGCAGTTCTTC; CDR3aa: CASSQDLGNEQFF
j_gene: TRBJ2-5; d_gene: TRBD2; abundance: once; v_gene: TRBV11-2; CDR3nt: TGTGCCAGCAGCTTCATAGCGGGGTCCCCGACGACCCAGTACTTC; CDR3aa: CASSFIAGSPTTQYF
j_gene: TRBJ1-2; d_gene: TRBD1; abundance: .; v_gene: TRBV6-1; CDR3nt: TGTGCCAGCAGGGTGGGACAGGGGAGGACGGCTGGCTACACCTTC; CDR3aa: CASRVGQGRTAGYTF